Detailed here is one TCR beta chain. The data stem from a study of blood T cell repertoires in COVID-19. For the study at large: Samples taken during acute and convalescent COVID-19 were collected in the United States, Italy and Spain. T cells, B-cell-depleted T cells, or PBMCs supplied cDNA or gDNA.

Authors' analysis steps: Amplification from reference gene primers served as the basis for estimated nucleated cell counts. Here immunoSEQ multiplex PCR was the method, and the copy in TCRdb shows in-frame clones only, minus some. The V and J calls and the clone size are those of that table, but D and trimming were determined from the DNA. The data hold tens of thousands of clones, with 75% to 90% observed a single time. Germline-derived CDR1 and CDR2 are LNHDA and SQIVND (reference sequence). The CDR3 is 14 amino acids. The germline V and J ends were trimmed by 6 bases and 6 bases, with 17 bases remaining between them.

V gene TRBV19 combines with J gene TRBJ1-2; weak D call: TRBD1 (6 bases). The clonotype originates from a man aged 45-65 years with active COVID-19. The specimen was peripheral blood. The CDR3 here is CASRKQGGIDGYTF. CDR3 sequence (DNA): TGTGCCAGTAGAAAACAAGGGGGAATCGATGGCTACACCTTC.